This entry lists 12 T cell receptor beta chains sequenced from one sample in a study of blood T cell repertoires in COVID-19. Clones were sequenced by immunoSEQ multiplex PCR, and TCRdb holds only the in-frame ones, with some missing. Here the sample spans tens of thousands of clones, over 70% being singletons. The sequencing input was peripheral blood. The receptors come from a human donor in a cohort sampled during active COVID-19.

Only one count was recorded for this clone. V usage is TRBV7-2 and J usage is TRBJ1-1; D might be TRBD1 (5 bases). The CDR3 runs 13 residues. Trimming removed 5 bases from V and 0 bases from J, with 7 bases in between. From germline, CDR1 is SGHTA and CDR2 FQGNSA. In nucleotides, the CDR3 is TGTGCCAGCAGCAAACAGGTGAACACTGAAGCTTTCTTT. It codes for CASSKQVNTEAFF.

This chain connects TRBV7-9 to TRBJ1-1, with 8 nucleotides matching TRBD1. V shed 0 bases and J 1 base; nucleotides not matched to a gene: 10. The CDR3 loop spans 18 amino acids. Looked up from germline, CDR1 is SEHNR and CDR2 is FQNEAQ (reference sequence). CDR3 region: CASSLAAGGLRGNTEAFF. CDR3 coding DNA: TGTGCCAGCAGCTTAGCGGCAGGGGGCCTCAGAGGGAACACTGAAGCTTTCTTT.

The rearrangement uses TRBV5-7 and TRBJ1-6; the D gene is possibly TRBD1 (5 bases). TRBV5-7 is placed among ORFs of uncertain function. V gave up 4 bases and J gave up 7 bases, with 18 bases separating them. CDR3 length: 16 amino acids. CDR3 protein: CASSPLGLYLNSPLHF. CDR3 DNA sequence: TGTGCCAGCAGCCCGCTGGGGCTCTATCTGAATTCACCCCTCCACTTT.

The V call is TRBV5-1, the J call TRBJ2-1; 14 nucleotides line up with TRBD2. The trim removed 0 bases at V and 6 bases at J, leaving 5 bases unmatched. This CDR3 is 17 amino acids long. Germline V lookup: CDR1 SGHRS, CDR2 YFSETQ. In nucleotides, the CDR3 is TGCGCCAGCAGCTTGGGACTAGCGGGAGGGTTTGGCAATGAGCAGTTCTTC. The encoded protein is CASSLGLAGGFGNEQFF.

The chain employs TRBV7-9 and TRBJ2-7; 9 positions agree with TRBD1. The junction had 10 bases not matched to a gene; V was cut back by 5 bases and J by 5 bases. Per the germline V gene, CDR1 is SEHNR and CDR2 is FQNEAQ (reference sequence). This CDR3 has 15 amino acids. CDR3 nucleotide sequence: TGTGCCAGCAGCCCGGGACAGGGTAGGGCCCACGAGCAGTACTTC. It is translated as CASSPGQGRAHEQYF.

The chain links TRBV24-1 to TRBJ2-2, with TRBD2 matching 8 bases. From germline, CDR1 is KGHDR and CDR2 SFDVKD. V was pared by 3 bases and J by 6 bases, with 8 bases of the junction left unmatched. The CDR3 consists of 16 residues. CDR3 coding DNA: TGTGCCACCAGTGATCTGCGGGAGGTGAATGCCGGGGAGCTGTTTTTT. Protein product: CATSDLREVNAGELFF.

The chain has TRBV5-6 and TRBJ2-5; 13 positions agree with TRBD2. The CDR3 totals 17 residues. With 0 bases clipped from V and 3 bases from J, the junction kept 5 bases outside the gene matches. Germline V gene sequence: CDR1 SGHDT, CDR2 YYEEEE. For the CDR3, the DNA is TGTGCCAGCAGCTTGGCCTGGACTAGCGGGAGCAAAGAGACCCAGTACTTC. This sequence encodes CASSLAWTSGSKETQYF.

The rearrangement joins TRBV19 to TRBJ1-5; weak D call: TRBD1 (5 bases). The germline gives CDR1 LNHDA, CDR2 SQIVND (reference sequence). The CDR3 runs 17 residues. V was trimmed by 7 bases and J by 0 bases, leaving 19 bases between them. CDR3: CASISGDGHYSNQPQHF. CDR3 DNA: TGTGCCAGTATATCGGGCGACGGACATTATAGCAATCAGCCCCAGCATTTT. Supplemented by reference TRBV19 and TRBJ1-5, the full variable domain reads DGGITQSPKYLFRKEGQNVTLSCEQNLNHDAMYWYRQDPGQGLRLIYYSQIVNDFQKGDIAEGYSVSREKKESFPLTVTSAQKNPTAFYLCASISGDGHYSNQPQHFGDGTRLSIL.

This rearrangement joins TRBV10-1 to TRBJ2-2; tentatively, D is TRBD2 (6 bases). Germline-derived CDR1 and CDR2 are WNHNN and SYGVQD (reference sequence). The CDR3 length is 18 residues. Trimming left V 4 bases short and J 3 bases short, with 21 bases between. CDR3 region: CASSVRPPGGWDTGELFF. Written as DNA, the CDR3 is TGCGCCAGCAGTGTACGCCCCCCCGGGGGATGGGACACCGGGGAGCTGTTTTTT.

The CDR3 loop is CASRTGEGYTF. CDR3 sequence (DNA): TGTGCCAGCAGAACGGGGGAAGGCTACACCTTC. The chain couples TRBV28 to TRBJ1-2, with D possibly matching TRBD1 (5 bases). The CDR3 sequence is 11 residues long. Trimming stripped 6 bases from V and 8 bases from J, with 10 bases between. The germline gives CDR1 MDHEN, CDR2 SYDVKM.

The DNA of the CDR3 is TGTGCCAGCAGCTCTGACAGGTTCTCTGGCTACACCTTC. It yields the protein CASSSDRFSGYTF. The chain is built from TRBV5-6 and TRBJ1-2; D is possibly TRBD1 (6 bases). CDR3 length: 13 residues. V was shortened by 3 bases and J by 7 bases, with 13 bases between the two germline ends. Per the germline V gene, CDR1 is SGHDT and CDR2 is YYEEEE. The variable domain in full, completed from reference TRBV5-6 and TRBJ1-2, reads DAGVTQSPTHLIKTRGQQVTLRCSPKSGHDTVSWYQQALGQGPQFIFQYYEEEERQRGNFPDRFSGHQFPNYSSELNVNALLLGDSALYLCASSSDRFSGYTFGSGTRLTVV.

The chain recombines TRBV4-1 with TRBJ2-7; D call uncertain. CDR1 MGHRA and CDR2 YSYEKL come from the germline V gene. The CDR3 loop spans 13 amino acids. V gave up 4 bases and J gave up 3 bases, with 10 bases separating them. CDR3 sequence reads: CASSRDGFYEQYF. CDR3 DNA: TGCGCCAGCAGCCGCGACGGGTTCTACGAGCAGTACTTC.